The 22 T cell receptor beta chains listed next were all sequenced from one sample in a study of OX40 agonist ivuxolimab in advanced cancers. This table comes from immunoSEQ multiplex PCR, and its TCRdb copy is limited to in-frame clones, with some not included. This sample carries tens of thousands of clones, approximately 86% of them seen once, and the ten largest clones take about 1.2%. The sample here was CD4+ or CD8+ T cells sorted from blood, taken in a trial of the OX40 agonist ivuxolimab. The origin of the receptors is an adult with an advanced solid tumor such as melanoma, head and neck, liver or kidney cancer.

The chain joins TRBV18 to TRBJ2-3; TRBD2 matches at 14 bases. V trimming: 4 bases; J trimming: 0 bases; junction bases outside the gene matches: 3. The CDR3 spans 17 residues. Germline loops: CDR1 KGHSH, CDR2 LQKENI. Here the CDR3 reads CASSRGLAGGSTDTQYF. Here the CDR3 DNA reads TGTGCCAGCTCACGAGGACTAGCGGGAGGAAGCACAGATACGCAGTATTTT.

The CDR3 here is CASTANVVNEQYF. In DNA form, the CDR3 reads TGTGCCAGCACCGCTAACGTGGTAAACGAGCAGTACTTC. The gene calls are TRBV28 and TRBJ2-5; D not resolved. The J call could be wrong; TRBJ2-7 is a better fit for the DNA end. This CDR3 region has 13 residues. From germline, CDR1 is MDHEN and CDR2 SYDVKM.

This rearrangement joins TRBV6-6 to TRBJ1-1; D perhaps matches TRBD1 (6 bases). The CDR3 has 12 amino acids. Looked up from germline, CDR1 is MNHNY and CDR2 is SVGAGI (reference sequence). Trimming cost V 7 bases and J 4 bases, with 10 bases left between them. CDR3 residues: CASNEGVTEAFF. As DNA, the CDR3 is TGTGCCAGCAACGAGGGGGTCACTGAAGCTTTCTTT.

The V call is TRBV6-1, the J call TRBJ1-1, with 11 nucleotides matching TRBD1. Germline V gives CDR1 MNHNS, CDR2 SASEGT. J was trimmed by 7 bases and V by 5 bases; bases with no gene match: 9. The CDR3 length is 15 residues. The CDR3 bases are TGTGCCAGCAGTCCGGGGGGACAGGGGGTTGGTGAAGCTTTCTTT. Protein: CASSPGGQGVGEAFF.

DNA for the CDR3: TGCGCCAGCAGCTTGGGCTTAGCGCCGCGGGGGGATACGCAGTATTTT. It codes for CASSLGLAPRGDTQYF. The rearrangement links TRBV5-1 to TRBJ2-3; 7 bases agree with TRBD2. CDR3 size: 16 residues. Trimming took 0 bases from V and 6 from J; bases not matched to a gene: 10. Germline loops: CDR1 SGHRS, CDR2 YFSETQ.

This chain joins TRBV6-1 and TRBJ1-1, with D perhaps TRBD1 (6 bases). There are 13 residues in the CDR3. CDR1 is MNHNS and CDR2 is SASEGT in the germline V gene. Trimming stripped 11 bases from V and 0 bases from J, with 13 bases between. The CDR3 DNA is TGTGCCCTACGAGGACAGATGAACACTGAAGCTTTCTTT. Translated, it gives CALRGQMNTEAFF.

This chain joins TRBV5-1 and TRBJ1-3; a weak D match, TRBD1 (5 bases). This CDR3 comprises 14 residues. Trimming removed 4 bases at V and 6 bases at J, with 14 bases between. Looked up from germline, CDR1 is SGHRS and CDR2 is YFSETQ. CDR3 bases: TGCGCCAGCAGCGGAGGCGGGACGGCAAACACCATATATTTT. Protein: CASSGGGTANTIYF.

The chain employs TRBV10-1 and TRBJ1-5, with a weak D call TRBD1 (6 bases). This CDR3 has 17 amino acids. Between the trimmed V and J ends, which lost 2 bases and 2 bases, there was a span of 16 bases. CDR1 WNHNN and CDR2 SYGVQD come from the germline V gene (reference sequence). The DNA for the CDR3 is TGCGCCAGCAGTGAGACTAATCAGGGACATGGCAATCAGCCCCAGCATTTT. The encoded protein is CASSETNQGHGNQPQHF.

This chain uses TRBV6-5 with TRBJ2-3; the match to TRBD1 covers 9 bases. The CDR3 has 15 residues. The germline V gene encodes CDR1 MNHEY and CDR2 SVGAGI. Germline trimming cut 5 bases from V and 0 bases from J; bases unmatched to any gene: 3. CDR3 nucleotide sequence: TGTGCCAGCAGTCGAGACAGGGGGAGCACAGATACGCAGTATTTT. It yields the protein CASSRDRGSTDTQYF.

The rearrangement uses TRBV28 and TRBJ1-2; perhaps TRBD1 as D (5 bases). Germline V gene sequence: CDR1 MDHEN, CDR2 SYDVKM. V was clipped by 8 bases and J by 8 bases, with 18 bases between them. This CDR3 has 13 amino acids. The CDR3 loop reads CASAGRPLLGYTF. In DNA form, the CDR3 reads TGTGCCAGCGCGGGACGGCCCTTATTAGGCTACACCTTC.

V is TRBV11-2 and J is TRBJ2-7; TRBD1 matches at 7 bases. CDR3 length: 14 amino acids. CDR1 is SGHAT and CDR2 is FQNNGV in the germline V gene. V shed 6 bases and J 2 bases; nucleotides not matched to a gene: 7. The CDR3 spells CASSKPGQPYEQYF. The CDR3 DNA is TGTGCCAGCAGTAAACCGGGACAGCCCTACGAGCAGTACTTC.

Written as DNA, the CDR3 is TGTGCCAGCAGTTACGGGACAGCTACTTCCTATGGCTACACCTTC. Translated: CASSYGTATSYGYTF. The chain is built from TRBV6-5 and TRBJ1-2, with TRBD1 matching over 7 bases. V lost 2 bases and J lost 4; bases outside the gene matches: 7. The germline CDR1 and CDR2 sequences are MNHEY and SVGAGI. The length of the CDR3 is 15 residues.

V gene TRBV14 combines with J gene TRBJ2-3; D may match TRBD1 or TRBD2 (6 bases each). Per the germline V gene, CDR1 is SGHDN and CDR2 is FVKESK. The CDR3 consists of 13 residues. The V end was cut by 6 bases, the J end by 4 bases, with 11 bases between. This chain's CDR3 is CASSWGAADTQYF. CDR3 in DNA: TGTGCCAGCAGTTGGGGGGCCGCAGATACGCAGTATTTT.

This sequence joins TRBV27 and TRBJ1-6; 7 bases align to TRBD1. Germline V gives CDR1 MNHEY, CDR2 SMNVEV (reference sequence). J was trimmed by 6 bases and V by 5 bases; bases with no gene match: 7. This CDR3 spans 15 amino acids. The CDR3 nucleotides read TGTGCCAGCAGTGTAGGGGGCATCGGTAATTCACCCCTCCACTTT. Translated, it gives CASSVGGIGNSPLHF.

The rearrangement links TRBV6-5 to TRBJ2-5; weak D call: TRBD2 (5 bases). The end of the DNA fits TRBJ2-7 better, so the J call may be wrong. The CDR3 length is 14 residues. Germline values: CDR1 MNHEY, CDR2 SVGAGI. The CDR3 here is CASSYGESPYEQYF. CDR3 bases: TGTGCCAGCAGTTACGGGGAGTCCCCCTACGAGCAGTACTTC.

This clone was picked up one time. This chain links TRBV19 with TRBJ1-2; D ambiguous. Looked up from germline, CDR1 is LNHDA and CDR2 is SQIVND (reference sequence). Trimming shortened V by 7 bases and J by 3 bases, and 12 bases separated the two germline ends. The CDR3 runs 13 residues. The DNA of the CDR3 is TGTGCCAGTACCGCCGACGGATACTATGGCTACACCTTC. It specifies CASTADGYYGYTF.

The chain employs TRBV5-1 and TRBJ1-1; a possible D gene is TRBD1 (6 bases). The CDR3 is 13 amino acids. V shed 2 bases and J shed 11 bases, with 16 bases lying between them. The germline V gene has CDR1 SGHRS and CDR2 YFSETQ. The CDR3 region is CASSFQGTEGAFF. Here the CDR3 DNA reads TGCGCCAGCAGCTTCCAGGGGACGGAAGGGGCTTTCTTT.

DNA for the CDR3: TGTGCCAGCTCACCACCGAACAGGGATAACTATGGCTACACCTTC. Residues: CASSPPNRDNYGYTF. The V gene is TRBV18, the J gene TRBJ1-2; a possible D gene is TRBD1 (6 bases). This CDR3 is built from 15 residues. V dropped 0 bases and J dropped 1 base, with 9 bases sitting between them. Germline assignment: CDR1 KGHSH and CDR2 LQKENI.

V gene TRBV5-1 combines with J gene TRBJ2-7, with 8 bases identical to TRBD2. Germline CDR1 SGHRS, CDR2 YFSETQ. CDR3 length equals 17 residues. Trimming at V came to 0 bases and at J to 6 bases, leaving 14 bases not matched to a gene. The CDR3 DNA follows: TGCGCCAGCAGCTTGGTGCCCCTGGGGGCGGGGGGTTTCGAGCAGTACTTC. This gives the protein CASSLVPLGAGGFEQYF. Variable domain in full (rest from reference TRBV5-1 and TRBJ2-7): KAGVTQTPRYLIKTRGQQVTLSCSPISGHRSVSWYQQTPGQGLQFLFEYFSETQRNKGNFPGRFSGRQFSNSRSEMNVSTLELGDSALYLCASSLVPLGAGGFEQYFGPGTRLTVT.

The chain has TRBV5-6 and TRBJ1-1; a possible D gene is TRBD1 (5 bases). Germline V gene data show CDR1 as SGHDT and CDR2 as YYEEEE. V was shortened by 3 bases and J by 4 bases, with 13 bases between the two germline ends. The CDR3 loop spans 14 amino acids. The CDR3 DNA is TGTGCCAGCAGCTACGCGGGGGGGAGCACTGAAGCTTTCTTT. Translation gives CASSYAGGSTEAFF.

J is TRBJ1-3 and V is TRBV18; D is perhaps TRBD1 (6 bases). The CDR3 is made up of 17 amino acids. V was trimmed by 6 bases and J by 0 bases, leaving 18 bases between them. In germline, CDR1 is KGHSH, CDR2 LQKENI. The CDR3 is CASSRLPGHSSGNTIYF. The DNA for the CDR3 is TGTGCCAGCTCCCGATTACCGGGACACAGCTCTGGAAACACCATATATTTT.

V is TRBV11-2 and J is TRBJ2-7, with D possibly matching TRBD2 (7 bases). CDR1 is SGHAT and CDR2 is FQNNGV in the germline V gene. The CDR3 has 15 amino acids. V shed 7 bases and J shed 3 bases, with 19 bases lying between them. CDR3: CASTLTRGAYYEQYF. DNA of the CDR3: TGTGCCAGCACCCTTACCCGGGGGGCTTACTACGAGCAGTACTTC. The entire variable domain, with the rest obtained from reference TRBV11-2 and TRBJ2-7, is as follows: EAGVAQSPRYKIIEKRQSVAFWCNPISGHATLYWYQQILGQGPKLLIQFQNNGVVDDSQLPKDRFSAERLKGVDSTLKIQPAKLEDSAVYLCASTLTRGAYYEQYFGPGTRLTVT.